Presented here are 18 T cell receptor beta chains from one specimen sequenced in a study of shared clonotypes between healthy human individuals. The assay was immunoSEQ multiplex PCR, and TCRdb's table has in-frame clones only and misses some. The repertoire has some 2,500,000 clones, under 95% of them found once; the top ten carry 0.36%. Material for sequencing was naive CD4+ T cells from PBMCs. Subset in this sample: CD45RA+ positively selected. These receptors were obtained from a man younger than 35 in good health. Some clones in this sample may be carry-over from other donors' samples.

CDR3 coding DNA: TGTGCCAGCAGCAATAATAGAGGGTTGGGCACCTACGAGCAGTACTTC. Protein sequence: CASSNNRGLGTYEQYF. The chain couples TRBV21-1 to TRBJ2-7; TRBD2, the D gene given by the table, was not confirmed from the DNA. TRBV21-1 is listed as a pseudogene. This CDR3 comprises 16 residues.

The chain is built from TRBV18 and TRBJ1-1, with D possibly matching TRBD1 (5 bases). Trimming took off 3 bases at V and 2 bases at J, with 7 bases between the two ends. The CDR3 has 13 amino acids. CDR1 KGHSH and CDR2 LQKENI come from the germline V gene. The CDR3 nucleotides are TGTGCCAGCTCACCGGACACTAACACTGAAGCTTTCTTT. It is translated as CASSPDTNTEAFF.

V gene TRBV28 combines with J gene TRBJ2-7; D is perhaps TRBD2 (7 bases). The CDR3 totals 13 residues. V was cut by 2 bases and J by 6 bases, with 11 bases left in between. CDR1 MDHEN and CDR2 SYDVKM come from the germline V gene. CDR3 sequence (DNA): TGTGCCAGCAGTTTAGGGGGGGCTCTCGAGCAGTACTTC. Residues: CASSLGGALEQYF.

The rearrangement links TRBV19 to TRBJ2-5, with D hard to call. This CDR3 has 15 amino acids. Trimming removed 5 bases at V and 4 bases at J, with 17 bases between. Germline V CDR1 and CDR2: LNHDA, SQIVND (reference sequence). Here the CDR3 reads CASSGVLFPRETQYF. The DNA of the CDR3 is TGTGCCAGTAGTGGGGTTTTATTTCCGCGAGAGACCCAGTACTTC.

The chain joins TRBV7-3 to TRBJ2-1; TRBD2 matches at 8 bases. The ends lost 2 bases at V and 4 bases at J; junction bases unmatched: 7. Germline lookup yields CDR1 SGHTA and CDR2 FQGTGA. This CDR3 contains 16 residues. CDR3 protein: CASSLWGASGYNEQFF. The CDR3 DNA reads TGTGCCAGCAGCTTATGGGGGGCTAGCGGGTACAATGAGCAGTTCTTC.

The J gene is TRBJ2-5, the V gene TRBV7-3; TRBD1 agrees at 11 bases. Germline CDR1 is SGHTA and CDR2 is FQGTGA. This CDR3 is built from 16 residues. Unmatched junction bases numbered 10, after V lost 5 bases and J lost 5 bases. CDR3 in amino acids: CASSTGTGGSRETQYF. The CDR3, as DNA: TGTGCCAGCAGCACGGGGACAGGGGGGTCTCGGGAGACCCAGTACTTC.

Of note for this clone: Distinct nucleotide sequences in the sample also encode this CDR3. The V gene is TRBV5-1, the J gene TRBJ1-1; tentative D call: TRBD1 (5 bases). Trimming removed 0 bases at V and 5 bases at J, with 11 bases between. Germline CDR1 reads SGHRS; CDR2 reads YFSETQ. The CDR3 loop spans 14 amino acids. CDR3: CASSLAQGGTEAFF. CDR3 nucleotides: TGCGCCAGCAGCTTGGCCCAGGGAGGGACTGAAGCTTTCTTT.

CDR3 amino acids: CASSVPPRGGHGYTF. DNA for the CDR3: TGTGCCAGCAGCGTTCCTCCGCGAGGGGGGCATGGCTACACCTTC. The rearrangement joins TRBV28 to TRBJ1-2; D perhaps matches TRBD1 (6 bases). The CDR3 covers 15 residues. CDR1 is MDHEN and CDR2 is SYDVKM in the germline V gene. Trimming shortened V by 6 bases and J by 6 bases, and 20 bases separated the two germline ends.

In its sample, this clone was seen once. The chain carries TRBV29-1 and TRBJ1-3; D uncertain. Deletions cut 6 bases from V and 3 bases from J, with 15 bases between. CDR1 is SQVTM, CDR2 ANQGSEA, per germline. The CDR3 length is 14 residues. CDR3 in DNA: TGCAGCGTCTCAAACGGGGAATTTGGAAACACCATATATTTT. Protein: CSVSNGEFGNTIYF.

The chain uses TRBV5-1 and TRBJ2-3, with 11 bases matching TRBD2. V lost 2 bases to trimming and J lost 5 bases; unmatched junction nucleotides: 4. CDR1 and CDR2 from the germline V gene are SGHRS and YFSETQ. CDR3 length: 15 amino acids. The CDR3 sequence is CASSLLAGVRDTQYF. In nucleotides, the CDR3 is TGCGCCAGCAGCTTACTAGCGGGAGTTAGAGATACGCAGTATTTT. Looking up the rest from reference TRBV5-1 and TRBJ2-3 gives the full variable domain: KAGVTQTPRYLIKTRGQQVTLSCSPISGHRSVSWYQQTPGQGLQFLFEYFSETQRNKGNFPGRFSGRQFSNSRSEMNVSTLELGDSALYLCASSLLAGVRDTQYFGPGTRLTVL.

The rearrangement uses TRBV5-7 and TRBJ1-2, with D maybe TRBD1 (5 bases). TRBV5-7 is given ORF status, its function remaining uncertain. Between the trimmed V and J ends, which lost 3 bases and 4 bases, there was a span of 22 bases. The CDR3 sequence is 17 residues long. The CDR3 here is CASSWVQACPLGYGYTF. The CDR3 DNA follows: TGTGCCAGCAGCTGGGTACAGGCCTGCCCCCTAGGCTATGGCTACACCTTC.

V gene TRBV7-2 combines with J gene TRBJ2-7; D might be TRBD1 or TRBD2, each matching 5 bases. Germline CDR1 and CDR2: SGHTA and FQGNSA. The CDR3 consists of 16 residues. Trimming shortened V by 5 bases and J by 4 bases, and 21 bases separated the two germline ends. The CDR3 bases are TGTGCCAGCAGCCGCCCTCCGGGACCGATACAATACGAGCAGTACTTC. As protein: CASSRPPGPIQYEQYF.

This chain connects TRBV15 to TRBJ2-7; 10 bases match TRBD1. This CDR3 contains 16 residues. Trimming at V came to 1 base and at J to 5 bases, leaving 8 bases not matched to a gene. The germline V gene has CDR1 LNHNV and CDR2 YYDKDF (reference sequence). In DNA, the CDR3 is TGTGCCACCAGCAGAGGGACCGGGACAGGGGAACACGAGCAGTACTTC. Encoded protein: CATSRGTGTGEHEQYF.

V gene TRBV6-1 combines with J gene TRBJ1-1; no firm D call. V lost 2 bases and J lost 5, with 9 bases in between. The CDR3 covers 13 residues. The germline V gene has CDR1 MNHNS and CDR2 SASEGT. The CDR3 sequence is CASSERLPTEAFF. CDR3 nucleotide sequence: TGTGCCAGCAGTGAAAGGCTGCCTACTGAAGCTTTCTTT.

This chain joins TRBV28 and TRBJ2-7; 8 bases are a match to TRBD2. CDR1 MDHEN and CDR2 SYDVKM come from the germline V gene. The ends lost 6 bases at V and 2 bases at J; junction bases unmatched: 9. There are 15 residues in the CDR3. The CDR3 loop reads CASSPTGLGTYEQYF. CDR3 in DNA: TGTGCCAGCAGCCCCACGGGACTAGGGACCTACGAGCAGTACTTC.

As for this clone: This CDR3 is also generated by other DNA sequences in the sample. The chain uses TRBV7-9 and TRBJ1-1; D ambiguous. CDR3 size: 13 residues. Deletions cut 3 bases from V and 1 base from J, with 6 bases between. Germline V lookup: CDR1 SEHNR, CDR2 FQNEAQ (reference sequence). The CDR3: CASSFYGNTEAFF. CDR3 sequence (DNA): TGTGCCAGCAGCTTCTATGGGAACACTGAAGCTTTCTTT.

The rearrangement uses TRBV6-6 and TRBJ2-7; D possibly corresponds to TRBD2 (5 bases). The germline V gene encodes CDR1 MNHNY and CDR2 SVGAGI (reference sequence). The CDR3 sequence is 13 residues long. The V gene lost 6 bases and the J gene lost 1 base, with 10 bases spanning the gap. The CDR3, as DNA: TGTGCCAGCAGGGAGACTATGTCCTACGAGCAGTACTTC. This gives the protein CASRETMSYEQYF.

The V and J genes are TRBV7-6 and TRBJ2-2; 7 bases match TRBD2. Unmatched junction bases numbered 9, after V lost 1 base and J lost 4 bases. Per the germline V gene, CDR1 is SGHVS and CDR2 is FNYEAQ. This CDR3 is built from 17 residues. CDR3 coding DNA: TGTGCCAGCAGCTTAGTAATAGCGGGTACTTCCACCGGGGAGCTGTTTTTT. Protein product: CASSLVIAGTSTGELFF.